This T cell receptor (beta chain) was sequenced for a study of regulatory T cells in long-lasting Graves disease (dated by TCRdb to the early 2020s). About the investigation overall: Newly diagnosed Graves' disease patients had taken antithyroid drugs for less than 3 months. A total of roughly 35 samples underwent TCR sequencing: about 13 from persistent and roughly 20 from newly diagnosed Graves' disease patients. The study took place in China and was registered as a clinical trial. This study used TCR sequencing and RNA sequencing of peripheral blood to compare persistent Graves' disease patients against newly diagnosed Graves' disease patients. General findings and caveats noted by the study authors: More public clonotypes were shared among persistent patients (2,741) than among newly diagnosed patients (roughly 1,000). Preferential use of TRBV28, TRBJ1-2 and TRBJ2-5 was observed in persistent disease, whereas TRBV20-1 and TRBJ2-1 were favored in newly diagnosed disease. Compared with newly diagnosed patients, patients with persistent Graves' disease had lower TCR Shannon entropy and fewer highly expanded clones, which suggests clonal expansion. Sequencing and analysis were restricted to the TCR beta chain. The authors noted that the small sample size was a limitation that may lower accuracy. The study examined only peripheral blood because the primary lesion, thyroid tissue, could not be accessed.

The sample holds many counts of this clonotype. It has no known antigen specificity. Within one base of it there is no much larger clone, and no base qualities were kept. The time point label, read with the paper, signifies: newly diagnosed GD, antithyroid drugs for less than 3 months. For both TCR sequencing and RNA sequencing, RNA was extracted from PBMCs in TRIzol. The diagnosis of Graves' disease was made according to American Thyroid Association guidelines. Patients were recruited from an endocrinology department in Xi'an, China. Each patient gave approximately 9.7 milliliters of peripheral blood, collected in an EDTA anticoagulant tube. PBMCs were isolated by Ficoll Paque Plus density gradient separation without further T cell sorting. An Agilent 2100 Bioanalyzer and agarose gel were used to check RNA quality, while a NanoDrop 2000 measured RNA concentration. Library prep was done by multiplex PCR. Data came from an Illumina HiSeq 4000. iRepertoire HTBI primers and Arm-PCR amplification of CDR3 regions were used to construct TCR beta libraries. Before sequencing, the PCR products underwent gel purification. As for the original processing: Gene usage analysis of CDR3 amino acid clonotypes used the approximately 62 TRBV and 14 to 15 TRBJ segments found across samples. COPE and FqMerger were used to merge the filtered high-quality paired reads into contigs. Contigs were aligned with BLAST to IMGT TRBV, TRBD and TRBJ reference genes, and CDR3 was defined per IMGT. Any clonotype with a frequency above 0.1% was counted as a highly expanded clone. Repertoire diversity was measured by Shannon entropy, and V-J evenness by the Gini coefficient. Clonotypes shared by more than one individual were considered public. The public reads were reanalyzed by TCRdb: fastp trimming at Q25, MiXCR alignment, in-frame beta chains only. Rows with a matching CDR3 protein are joined into one entry that keeps the most common DNA and genes. TCRdb, not the authors, supplied the V and J calls. The sample table lists fewer than 450,000 distinct CDR3 sequences, 14% to 15% of them with a count of one. Jointly, the top ten make up roughly 7.7% of the sample.

Measured from the cysteine to the phenylalanine, the CDR3 is 15 residues long. Kept here is only the CDR3 DNA, which spans 45 bases and is read in frame from base 1. CDR1 and CDR2 are read off the germline V gene as SGHAT and FQNNGV. Deletion took 4 bases off V and 5 bases off J, with a span of 15 bases between the germline ends. These same records also appear under a second study, on T cells in Graves' hyperthyroidism and ophthalmopathy. The second study also describes: Stable Graves' hyperthyroidism was defined as no progression to ophthalmopathy during 18 months of follow-up. Hyperthyroidism patients were aged 18 to 65 years and newly diagnosed, with disease duration of less than 2 months. The study excluded patients with uncontrolled infections, other autoimmune diseases, pregnancy or lactation. Clinical symptoms, serum thyroxine and TRAb, thyroid ultrasound, and orbital computed tomography formed the basis for the diagnoses. The first round of RT-PCR for the TCR CDR3 was performed with the HTBI primer set and the Qiagen OneStep RT-PCR kit. Blood samples also contained most of the expanded thyroid clonotypes (frequency above 0.001), which suggests that blood repertoires may reflect thyroid immune responses. A model built on a 13 V-J signature distinguished ophthalmopathy from stable hyperthyroidism, reaching around 87% sensitivity and around 82% specificity in cross-validation and 80%/75% in testing. During validation, the model predicted progression to ophthalmopathy a median of around 7 months ahead of onset, with around 71% sensitivity and roughly 75% specificity. A discovery cohort of about a hundred patients, roughly 43 with Graves' ophthalmopathy and about 60 with stable Graves' hyperthyroidism, was used to find distinguishing TCR V-J signatures. An independent validation cohort of fewer than 20 hyperthyroidism patients and 17 patients who later progressed to ophthalmopathy tested prospective prediction of ophthalmopathy. The 100 or so discovery patients were divided at random into training and test sets in a 7:3 ratio. Thyroid tissue and blood T-cell repertoires from about six Graves' hyperthyroidism patients were also compared in the study. Following sampling, methimazole starting at 30 mg daily was given to hyperthyroidism patients, and high-dose intravenous methylprednisolone was given to ophthalmopathy patients. Libraries were constructed in a second round of multiplex PCR, after which size selection and purification were carried out. Libraries were sequenced paired-end with 100 bp reads on an Illumina HiSeq2000. SOAPnuke was used to process the raw data, with reads discarded if the reads contained adapters or uncalled bases, had a mean Phred below 15, or lacked an exact constant-primer or identifier match. High-quality paired reads were merged with COPE v1.2.5, and unique nucleotide sequences were defined as clonotypes. MiTCR v1.1 was used to align the clonotypes against IMGT TRBV, TRBD and TRBJ reference segments. Analysis was restricted to V-J combinations with a frequency above 0.0001, which covered 99.2% of repertoires. The TCS score was defined as the ratio of F50 (clonal expansion) to E x V (chaos), calculated using BLOSUM62-based TCRdist between CDR3 peptides within each V-J. Welch's t-statistics and random forest reduced 500 to 550 V-J features to 13, which were used in a naive Bayes classifier (R e1071). Sample size was not statistically predetermined, and blinding of investigators to group allocation was not performed. According to the paper, TCR Vbeta CDR3 sequencing was carried out on approximately 140 peripheral blood samples, which came from under 50 ophthalmopathy, around 74 hyperthyroidism and roughly 17 progressor patients.

The rearrangement joined TRBV11-2 to TRBJ2-4; the D gene is possibly TRBD1 or TRBD2, with 5 bases matching each. Sequencing was performed on peripheral blood mononuclear cells (PBMCs), taken at new diagnosis, from a patient treated with antithyroid drugs. The clonotype originates from a woman in her 40s with Graves disease. Donor details come from another sample of the same person, matched by shared clones. The CDR3 in this case is CASSSNRDHENIQYF. The bases are TGTGCCAGCAGCTCTAACCGGGACCATGAAAACATTCAGTACTTC.